This is a list of T cell receptor beta chains from one sample in a study of T cell repertoires in ileal Crohn's disease. Some clones are missing from TCRdb's copy, which holds only in-frame ones; the method was immunoSEQ multiplex PCR. The sample carries about 7,200 clones, around 80% recorded once. The specimen was ileal tissue. These receptors all stem from an adult with Crohn's disease. The CDR3 runs from the conserved cysteine through the conserved F or W. The D gene is left open where the match is weak. Not every row has a clone size; where given, it reads once, few, many or a size class.

CASSGPIPPQHF	TGTGCCAGTAGTGGCCCGATTCCTCCCCAGCATTTT	NA	TRBV19	TRBJ1-5	NA
CATEGPPSEQFF	TGTGCCACCGAGGGGCCTCCAAGTGAGCAGTTCTTC	once	TRBV7-9	TRBJ2-1	NA
CASSFRDLEQYF	TGTGCCAGCAGCTTTCGGGACCTGGAGCAGTACTTC	NA	TRBV13	TRBJ2-7	NA
CASRPGTGFNYGYTF	TGTGCCAGTCGGCCCGGGACAGGGTTCAACTATGGCTACACCTTC	NA	TRBV19	TRBJ1-2	TRBD1
CASSQDFRLETQYF	TGCGCCAGCAGCCAAGATTTCCGGTTGGAGACCCAGTACTTC	NA	TRBV4-1	TRBJ2-5	NA
CASSLNGSMKKLFF	TGTGCCAGTAGTTTGAACGGCTCGATGAAAAAACTGTTTTTT	NA	TRBV19	TRBJ1-4	NA
CASSQSKGCYTGELFF	TGCGCCAGCAGTCAATCAAAAGGGTGCTACACCGGGGAGCTGTTTTTT	few	TRBV23-1	TRBJ2-2	NA
CASSPDQETQYF	TGTGCCAGCAGCCCCGACCAAGAGACCCAGTACTTC	NA	TRBV13	TRBJ2-5	NA
CATSRGGSTDTQYF	TGTGCCACCAGCAGAGGGGGCAGCACAGATACGCAGTATTTT	NA	TRBV15	TRBJ2-3	NA
CASSKGVGSYNEQFF	TGTGCCAGCAGTAAAGGGGTGGGGTCCTACAATGAGCAGTTCTTC	NA	TRBV6-4	TRBJ2-1	NA
CASSGGGVANEKLFF	TGCGCCAGCAGTGGGGGTGGAGTTGCTAATGAAAAACTGTTTTTT	NA	TRBV10-2	TRBJ1-4	NA
CASSRTSRGHEQYF	TGTGCCAGCAGCCGGACTTCCCGCGGGCACGAGCAGTACTTC	NA	TRBV9	TRBJ2-7	NA
CASSDGDKISNQPQHF	TGTGCCAGCAGTGATGGGGACAAGATTAGCAATCAGCCCCAGCATTTT	few	TRBV6-1	TRBJ1-5	NA
CASSMGGTEAFF	TGTGCCAGTAGTATGGGTGGCACTGAAGCTTTCTTT	few	TRBV19	TRBJ1-1	NA
CASRNRGRGKEPQHF	TGTGCCAGTAGGAACAGGGGAAGGGGCAAGGAGCCCCAGCATTTT	few	TRBV19	TRBJ1-5	TRBD1
CASSFGTTNEKLFF	TGTGCCAGCAGCTTCGGGACCACTAATGAAAAACTGTTTTTT	NA	TRBV5-6	TRBJ1-4	NA
CASRLGGTHYEQYF	TGTGCCAGCAGGTTAGGGGGAACTCACTACGAGCAGTACTTC	NA	TRBV7-8	TRBJ2-7	NA
CASSLRVPGLSKTQYF	TGTGCCAGCAGTTTGCGGGTCCCGGGACTCAGCAAGACCCAGTACTTC	NA	TRBV27	TRBJ2-5	NA
CASSLGTRNHNSPLHF	TGTGCCAGCAGTTTAGGGACCCGGAACCATAATTCACCCCTCCACTTT	few	TRBV28	TRBJ1-6	NA
CSVWGGISGSGETQYF	TGCAGCGTGTGGGGGGGAATTAGCGGGAGTGGAGAGACCCAGTACTTC	once	TRBV29-1	TRBJ2-5	TRBD2
CASSQTSGGGNEQFF	TGTGCCAGCAGTCAGACTAGCGGGGGAGGGAATGAGCAGTTCTTC	few	TRBV6-4	TRBJ2-1	TRBD2
CASSRGEGWGNEQFF	TGTGCCAGCAGCCGTGGAGAGGGGTGGGGGAATGAGCAGTTCTTC	NA	TRBV11-2	TRBJ2-1	NA
CASSFRRQGANDTEAFF	TGTGCCAGCAGCTTCCGGAGGCAGGGGGCTAACGACACTGAAGCTTTCTTT	few	TRBV21-1	TRBJ1-1	NA
CAISDSDTEAFF	TGTGCCATCAGTGACAGTGACACTGAAGCTTTCTTT	once	TRBV10-3	TRBJ1-1	NA
CSVTGTRAEWETQYF	TGCAGCGTTACCGGGACTCGCGCCGAATGGGAGACCCAGTACTTC	few	TRBV29-1	TRBJ2-5	NA
CASSRELSGNTIYF	TGCGCCAGCAGCCGAGAACTCTCTGGAAACACCATATATTTT	NA	TRBV4-1	TRBJ1-3	NA
CSVFFREETQYF	TGCAGCGTTTTCTTCCGTGAAGAGACCCAGTACTTC	NA	TRBV29-1	TRBJ2-5	NA